Following are 3 T cell receptor beta chains from one sample sequenced in a study of T-cell reconstitution after alpha-beta-depleted transplantation in children. This sample's TCRbeta library carried unique molecular identifier barcodes. TCRdb reanalysed the PCR reads using MiXCR and keeps one entry per CDR3 protein. In the table there are approximately 1,000,000 distinct CDR3 sequences, around 30% of which are singletons. Sequences were derived from PBMCs, mostly from graft donor cells, sampled 360 days after TCRalphabeta/CD19-depleted stem cell transplant. Receptors were obtained from a boy younger than two who had a stem cell transplant for SCID, so the T cells may come from the graft donor.

This clonotype was detected a few times. The chain uses TRBV6-5 and TRBJ2-3; unclear D gene. V was pared by 0 bases and J by 0 bases, with 13 bases between. The CDR3 is made up of 17 amino acids. Germline CDR1 MNHEY, CDR2 SVGAGI. CDR3 sequence (DNA): TGTGCCAGCAGTTACTCTACAAACAGACCTAGCACAGATACGCAGTATTTT. Encoded protein: CASSYSTNRPSTDTQYF.

This clonotype was counted a few times. This sequence joins TRBV7-2 and TRBJ1-2; no definite D call. V lost 6 bases to trimming and J lost 8 bases, with 13 bases between them. Looked up from germline, CDR1 is SGHTA and CDR2 is FQGNSA. The CDR3 has 12 amino acids. CDR3 sequence (DNA): TGTGCCAGCAGGCGACCAAAAGACGGCTACACCTTC. Its translation is CASRRPKDGYTF.

This chain joins TRBV7-8 and TRBJ2-1; D ambiguous. Between the trimmed V and J ends, which lost 1 base and 5 bases, there was a span of 15 bases. The CDR3 length is 16 residues. The germline V gene encodes CDR1 SGHVS and CDR2 FQNEAQ. The CDR3 DNA is TGTGCCAGCAGCTTAGGCGAGGACCATCCTAACAATGAGCAGTTCTTC. The encoded protein is CASSLGEDHPNNEQFF.